There are a few counts of the clone carrying this T cell receptor (beta chain). These data are taken from a study of blood T cell repertoires in COVID-19. About the study: Acute and convalescent COVID-19 specimens originated in the United States, Italy and Spain.

Assay used: immunoSEQ multiplex PCR; TCRdb lists only in-frame clones, some missing. The sample lists about 240,000 clones, approximately 88% occurring once. Germline lookup yields CDR1 SGHTA and CDR2 FQGNSA. The CDR3 spans 17 residues. V lost 2 bases, J lost 0 bases, and 9 bases stayed unmatched. Participants' reported clinical history set cohort assignment. Sequenced: PBMCs or T cells enriched from blood (not recorded which). The rearrangement uses TRBV7-2 and TRBJ2-5; TRBD2 matches at 7 bases. This receptor was identified in a woman in her twenties or thirties with acute COVID-19. CDR3 in DNA: TGTGCCAGCAGCTTACGCCTAACCGCGGGGGACCAAGAGACCCAGTACTTC. Translated, it gives CASSLRLTAGDQETQYF.